This TCR beta chain originates from a study of cytomegalovirus exposure and HLA in healthy donors. At the level of the study: Early release data held some 79 million unique TCRs from HLA-typed donors.

The PCR contained 60 Vbeta and 13 Jbeta primers. Original data processing: Later, an analysis found around 77 million unique TCR beta chains, and 8.5 million to 12 million of these were shared. Libraries were prepared by immunoSEQ multiplex PCR; TCRdb keeps only in-frame clonotypes and omits some of them. That table is the source of V, J and clone size, and D and trimming were worked out from the DNA. Of 150,000 to 200,000 clones in the sample, roughly four fifths were seen once. Trimming removed 3 bases from V and 7 bases from J, with 10 bases in between. The CDR3 has 13 amino acids. The germline CDR1 and CDR2 sequences are SGHVS and FNYEAQ.

This TCR derives from a man aged 18 to 29 in good health and CMV-seronegative. The chain links TRBV7-6 to TRBJ2-1, with unresolved D. Input material: PBMCs. CDR3 bases: TGTGCCAGCAGCTTCCAGGATGTGAATGAGCAGTTCTTC. This translates into CASSFQDVNEQFF. The variable domain in full, with the rest retrieved from reference TRBV7-6 and TRBJ2-1, is GAGVSQSPRYKVTKRGQDVALRCDPISGHVSLYWYRQALGQGPEFLTYFNYEAQQDKSGLPNDRFSAERPEGSISTLTIQRTEQRDSAMYRCASSFQDVNEQFFGPGTRLTVL.